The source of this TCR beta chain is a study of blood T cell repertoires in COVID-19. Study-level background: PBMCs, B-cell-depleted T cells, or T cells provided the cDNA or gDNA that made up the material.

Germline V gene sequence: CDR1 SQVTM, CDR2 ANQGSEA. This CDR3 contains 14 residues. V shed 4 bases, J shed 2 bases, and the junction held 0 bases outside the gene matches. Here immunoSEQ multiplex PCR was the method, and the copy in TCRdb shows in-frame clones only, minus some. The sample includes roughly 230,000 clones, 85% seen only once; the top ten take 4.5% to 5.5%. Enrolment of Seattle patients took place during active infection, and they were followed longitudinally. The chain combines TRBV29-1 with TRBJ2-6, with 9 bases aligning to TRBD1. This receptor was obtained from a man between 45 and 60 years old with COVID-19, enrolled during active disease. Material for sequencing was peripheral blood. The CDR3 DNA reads TGCAGCGTTGGGGACAGGGCTGGGGCCAACGTCCTGACTTTC. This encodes CSVGDRAGANVLTF.